These 26 T cell receptor beta chains were all obtained from the same sample, sequenced in a study of T-cell reconstitution after alpha-beta-depleted transplantation in children. Preparation of the TCRbeta library used unique molecular identifiers. TCRdb itself ran the PCR reads through MiXCR, one entry per CDR3 protein. The data hold a few hundred thousand distinct CDR3 sequences, with roughly 10% observed a single time. The sequencing used PBMCs from the stem cell graft donor, collected from the stem cell graft. The source of these receptors is a human donor who donated a stem cell graft to a child with acute myeloid leukemia.

This chain connects TRBV3-1 to TRBJ1-4, with D maybe TRBD1 (5 bases). The CDR3 extends over 13 amino acids. Trimming removed 2 bases at V and 7 bases at J, with 8 bases between. CDR1 is LGHDT and CDR2 is YNNKEL in the germline V gene (reference sequence). The CDR3 region is CASSQWGGEKLFF. The DNA of the CDR3 is TGTGCCAGCAGCCAATGGGGCGGTGAAAAACTGTTTTTT.

There are a few counts of this clonotype. The chain employs TRBV11-2 and TRBJ2-7; TRBD2 agrees at 14 bases. V shed 6 bases and J 4 bases; nucleotides not matched to a gene: 17. This CDR3 region has 19 residues. CDR1 SGHAT and CDR2 FQNNGV come from the germline V gene. CDR3 nucleotide sequence: TGTGCCAGCAGTTCTCCCGGATCCGGGACTAGCGGGAGTCGGTACGAGCAGTACTTC. This sequence encodes CASSSPGSGTSGSRYEQYF.

This clonotype was recorded only once. This chain links TRBV20-1 with TRBJ2-1, with 10 bases aligning to TRBD2. Germline V lookup: CDR1 DFQATT, CDR2 SNEGSKA (reference sequence). The junction had 13 bases not matched to a gene; V was cut back by 2 bases and J by 0 bases. This CDR3 region has 19 residues. The CDR3 region has the DNA TGCAGTGCTAGAACAACCGGACTAGCGGAGCTTAGCTCCTACAATGAGCAGTTCTTC. Residues: CSARTTGLAELSSYNEQFF.

This chain links TRBV30 with TRBJ1-2, with 7 bases matching TRBD1. CDR3 length: 15 amino acids. Looked up from germline, CDR1 is GTSNPN and CDR2 is SVGIG (reference sequence). V dropped 0 bases and J dropped 1; count of bases not matched to a gene: 5. CDR3 amino acids: CAWSVKGGYNYGYTF. The CDR3 DNA sequence: TGTGCCTGGAGTGTAAAAGGGGGCTATAACTATGGCTACACCTTC.

Written as DNA, the CDR3 is TGTGCCAGCAGTCCCACAGGGGCGAATGAGCAGTTCTTC. Its protein is CASSPTGANEQFF. V is TRBV12-3 or TRBV12-4 and J is TRBJ2-1; 7 bases are a match to TRBD1. Unmatched junction bases numbered 5, after V lost 5 bases and J lost 7 bases. The CDR3 has 13 amino acids.

This clonotype was recorded many times. The CDR3 bases are TGTGCCGTGTCCATCGGGCTGAACACTGAAGCTTTCTTT. Translated, it gives CAVSIGLNTEAFF. The rearrangement links TRBV27 to TRBJ1-1, with D unresolved. The CDR3 contains 13 residues. Germline CDR1 MNHEY, CDR2 SMNVEV (reference sequence). V shed 11 bases and J shed 0 bases, with 13 bases lying between them.

This clonotype was observed a handful of times. This sequence joins TRBV20-1 and TRBJ2-7; TRBD2 agrees at 10 bases. The CDR3 is made up of 15 amino acids. The V segment lost 0 bases and the J segment 3 bases; nucleotides outside the gene matches: 5. Germline lookup yields CDR1 DFQATT and CDR2 SNEGSKA (reference sequence). The CDR3: CSARDRTSGGYEQYF. DNA of the CDR3: TGCAGTGCTAGAGATCGGACTAGCGGAGGCTACGAGCAGTACTTC.

On this clonotype itself: One junction end does not reproduce the germline sequence, and a read error may be involved. V usage is TRBV11-2 and J usage is TRBJ2-3; TRBD1 aligns across 7 bases. The CDR3 extends over 13 amino acids. CDR1 is SGHAT, CDR2 FQNNGV, per germline. In nucleotides, the CDR3 is TGTGCCAGCAGCTTCATGGGGACAGATACGCTGTATTTT. It specifies CASSFMGTDTLYF.

Ten or more counts support this clonotype. V and J are TRBV5-6 and TRBJ2-5; TRBD1 aligns across 8 bases. V lost 3 bases and J lost 6; bases outside the gene matches: 7. The CDR3 is 14 residues long. Germline V CDR1 and CDR2: SGHDT, YYEEEE. The chain's CDR3 is CASSSTDRAKTQYF. The DNA of the CDR3 is TGTGCCAGCAGCTCTACGGACAGGGCAAAGACCCAGTACTTC.

This clonotype has only a few counts. V is TRBV20-1 and J is TRBJ2-1; D uncertain. CDR1 is DFQATT and CDR2 is SNEGSKA in the germline V gene (reference sequence). The CDR3 runs 14 residues. V lost 2 bases, J lost 8 bases, and 16 bases lay in between. DNA of the CDR3: TGCAGTGCTAGATCCCGTTTGGTCATCCATGAGCAGTTCTTC. Translation gives CSARSRLVIHEQFF.

This clonotype was seen only a few times. The chain recombines TRBV4-1 with TRBJ1-5; D gene unclear. This CDR3 spans 15 amino acids. The germline gives CDR1 MGHRA, CDR2 YSYEKL. Trimming took 1 base from V and 1 from J, leaving 8 bases between them. The CDR3 spells CASSQGEVSNQPQHF. The CDR3, as DNA: TGCGCCAGCAGCCAAGGGGAGGTAAGCAATCAGCCCCAGCATTTT.

The V call is TRBV5-4, the J call TRBJ2-3, with a tentative D call TRBD1 (5 bases). Germline V gives CDR1 SGHNT, CDR2 YYREEE (reference sequence). The V gene lost 5 bases and the J gene lost 4 bases, with 17 bases spanning the gap. The CDR3 length is 15 residues. The CDR3 DNA is TGTGCCAGCAGTTTCGAGAAACAGGTTTCAGATACGCAGTATTTT. This codes for CASSFEKQVSDTQYF.

The chain carries TRBV7-8 and TRBJ2-2; D could derive from TRBD1 or TRBD2 (5 bases each). Germline-derived CDR1 and CDR2 are SGHVS and FQNEAQ. The CDR3 consists of 18 residues. The ends were cut back, 1 base at V and 0 bases at J, with 15 bases in the middle. CDR3 sequence (DNA): TGTGCCAGCAGCTTAGTCCGGGGTACAGGCCCGAACACCGGGGAGCTGTTTTTT. Its translation: CASSLVRGTGPNTGELFF.

This clonotype showed up just a few times. The chain employs TRBV29-1 and TRBJ1-2, with D hard to call. The germline V gene encodes CDR1 SQVTM and CDR2 ANQGSEA. The germline V and J ends were trimmed by 3 bases and 1 base, with 9 bases remaining between them. The CDR3 is 13 residues long. This CDR3 is CSVDSAFNYGYTF. CDR3 coding DNA: TGCAGCGTTGACTCCGCTTTTAACTATGGCTACACCTTC.

The V gene is TRBV7-6, the J gene TRBJ2-2, with D maybe TRBD2 (6 bases). In germline, CDR1 is SGHVS, CDR2 FNYEAQ. The CDR3 sequence is 15 residues long. V was shortened by 3 bases and J by 2 bases, with 10 bases between the two germline ends. The CDR3 DNA follows: TGTGCCAGCAGCTTTTGGGGGGTCAACACCGGGGAGCTGTTTTTT. Translating it yields CASSFWGVNTGELFF.

This clonotype was seen more than once but under ten times. This chain links TRBV6-1 with TRBJ2-2, with TRBD1 as a possible D gene (5 bases). The CDR3 length is 16 residues. Germline V lookup: CDR1 MNHNS, CDR2 SASEGT. Trimming stripped 4 bases from V and 7 bases from J, with 19 bases between. For the CDR3, the DNA is TGTGCCAGCAGTGTTGGGCTGCCAGGGTATGGCGGGGAGCTGTTTTTT. This translates into CASSVGLPGYGGELFF.

This clonotype turned up a few times. The genes are TRBV7-2 and TRBJ1-4, with 7 bases matching TRBD1. The CDR3 length is 16 residues. V dropped 4 bases and J dropped 4; count of bases not matched to a gene: 9. Germline CDR1 reads SGHTA; CDR2 reads FQGNSA. DNA for the CDR3: TGTGCCAGCAGCTCCCGCCACCGGGACAGTAATGAAAAACTGTTTTTT. It encodes CASSSRHRDSNEKLFF.

The V and J genes are TRBV6-5 and TRBJ1-5, with D unresolved. The CDR3 is made up of 13 amino acids. V was clipped by 0 bases and J by 6 bases, with 6 bases between them. Looked up from germline, CDR1 is MNHEY and CDR2 is SVGAGI. The CDR3 nucleotides are TGTGCCAGCAGTTACTCTTGGGGTCAGCCCCAGCATTTT. Encoded protein: CASSYSWGQPQHF.

The rearrangement links TRBV15 to TRBJ1-6, with 7 bases matching TRBD1. The CDR3 spans 13 residues. CDR1 is LNHNV, CDR2 YYDKDF, per germline (reference sequence). V was clipped by 8 bases and J by 3 bases; unmatched bases: 1. CDR3 residues: CATGTDYNSPLHF. CDR3 bases: TGTGCCACCGGGACAGACTATAATTCACCCCTCCACTTT. Using reference TRBV15 and TRBJ1-6 for the parts outside the CDR3, the full variable domain is DAMVIQNPRYQVTQFGKPVTLSCSQTLNHNVMYWYQQKSSQAPKLLFHYYDKDFNNEADTPDNFQSRRPNTSFCFLDIRSPGLGDTAMYLCATGTDYNSPLHFGNGTRLTVT.

This chain connects TRBV5-4 to TRBJ2-2, with D possibly called TRBD1 or TRBD2 (5 bases each). Between the trimmed V and J ends, which lost 6 bases and 6 bases, there was a span of 12 bases. The length of the CDR3 is 13 residues. Germline V gives CDR1 SGHNT, CDR2 YYREEE (reference sequence). CDR3 protein: CASTRDPAGELFF. In DNA form, the CDR3 reads TGTGCCAGCACTAGGGACCCAGCCGGGGAGCTGTTTTTT.

This chain connects TRBV5-1 to TRBJ2-2, with a weak D call TRBD2 (6 bases). CDR1 is SGHRS, CDR2 YFSETQ, per germline. CDR3 length equals 13 residues. V lost 5 bases to trimming and J lost 6 bases, with 11 bases between them. The CDR3 loop reads CASRAGTPGELFF. CDR3 nucleotides: TGCGCCAGCAGGGCCGGGACTCCCGGGGAGCTGTTTTTT. The entire variable domain, with the rest obtained from reference TRBV5-1 and TRBJ2-2, is as follows: KAGVTQTPRYLIKTRGQQVTLSCSPISGHRSVSWYQQTPGQGLQFLFEYFSETQRNKGNFPGRFSGRQFSNSRSEMNVSTLELGDSALYLCASRAGTPGELFFGEGSRLTVL.

The chain links TRBV7-8 to TRBJ2-7; the D is unclear. V shed 0 bases and J shed 8 bases, with 11 bases lying between them. CDR3 length equals 13 residues. The germline V gene has CDR1 SGHVS and CDR2 FQNEAQ. The CDR3 nucleotides read TGTGCCAGCAGCTTAGCGCCTACCGCTCAGCAGTACTTC. Protein: CASSLAPTAQQYF. The full variable domain, rest sourced from reference TRBV7-8 and TRBJ2-7, is GAGVSQSPRYKVAKRGQDVALRCDPISGHVSLFWYQQALGQGPEFLTYFQNEAQLDKSGLPSDRFFAERPEGSVSTLKIQRTQQEDSAVYLCASSLAPTAQQYFGPGTRLTVT.

This clonotype has more than one count but fewer than ten. The chain links TRBV6-1 to TRBJ2-2; the D gene could be TRBD1 or TRBD2 (5 bases each). Trimming removed 7 bases at V and 2 bases at J, with 14 bases between. This CDR3 has 15 amino acids. Per germline, CDR1 MNHNS and CDR2 SASEGT. The CDR3 DNA follows: TGTGCCAGCACCCACGGGGCGAGAAACACCGGGGAGCTGTTTTTT. Its protein is CASTHGARNTGELFF.

In this sample, this clonotype turned up a few times. The chain links TRBV5-1 to TRBJ2-2, with 9 nucleotides matching TRBD1. CDR1 SGHRS and CDR2 YFSETQ come from the germline V gene. The CDR3 loop spans 15 amino acids. The V and J ends lost 4 bases and 5 bases, in that order; junction bases with no gene match: 6. The DNA for the CDR3 is TGCGCCAGCAGCGGGATGACAGGGGGTACCGGGGAGCTGTTTTTT. The encoded protein is CASSGMTGGTGELFF.

This chain joins TRBV4-2 and TRBJ2-1, with 11 bases fitting TRBD2. After removal of 1 base from V and 0 bases from J, the junction contained 2 bases not matched to a gene. The CDR3 extends over 17 amino acids. Germline assignment: CDR1 LGHNA and CDR2 YNFKEQ. CDR3 in amino acids: CASSQGLAGSSYNEQFF. CDR3 in DNA: TGTGCCAGCAGCCAAGGACTAGCGGGAAGCTCCTACAATGAGCAGTTCTTC.

The chain joins TRBV20-1 to TRBJ2-3; D not resolved. CDR3 size: 16 residues. Trimming stripped 0 bases from V and 7 bases from J, with 20 bases between. Per germline, CDR1 DFQATT and CDR2 SNEGSKA (reference sequence). The CDR3 bases are TGCAGTGCTAGAGACTTCCAGGACCAAAGGACCTATACGCAGTATTTT. Its translation: CSARDFQDQRTYTQYF.